Below are 23 T cell receptor beta chains sequenced from a single sample in a study of chemoradiotherapy in HPV16-positive cancers. Here immunoSEQ multiplex PCR was the method, and the copy in TCRdb shows in-frame clones only, minus some. The sample contains 7,000 to 8,500 clones, 89% of which appear only once. The sample in question was tumor tissue, obtained from a patient who underwent chemoradiotherapy. The source of these receptors is a human donor with HPV-associated anogenital cancer.

This clone occurred once. The chain has TRBV6-5 and TRBJ1-5; D gene uncertain. The CDR3 is made up of 14 amino acids. V was clipped by 5 bases and J by 12 bases, with 20 bases between them. Germline CDR1 is MNHEY and CDR2 is SVGAGI. The CDR3 is CASSQRFSDKGQHF. As DNA, the CDR3 is TGTGCCAGCAGTCAAAGATTTTCAGACAAGGGCCAGCATTTT.

The chain couples TRBV19 to TRBJ1-5; the D is unclear. This CDR3 region has 16 residues. Trimming took 4 bases from V and 4 from J, leaving 17 bases between them. Germline-derived CDR1 and CDR2 are LNHDA and SQIVND (reference sequence). CDR3: CASSRLPGSLNQPQHF. The DNA of the CDR3 is TGTGCCAGTAGTAGACTGCCGGGAAGCCTAAATCAGCCCCAGCATTTT. Supplemented by reference TRBV19 and TRBJ1-5, the full variable domain reads DGGITQSPKYLFRKEGQNVTLSCEQNLNHDAMYWYRQDPGQGLRLIYYSQIVNDFQKGDIAEGYSVSREKKESFPLTVTSAQKNPTAFYLCASSRLPGSLNQPQHFGDGTRLSIL.

V is TRBV18 and J is TRBJ1-3; D uncertain. Germline V lookup: CDR1 KGHSH, CDR2 LQKENI. This CDR3 comprises 16 residues. The V and J ends lost 6 bases and 0 bases respectively, with 15 bases between them. CDR3 DNA: TGTGCCAGCTCCCGAAACCCGGGGTACTCTGGAAACACCATATATTTT. Protein product: CASSRNPGYSGNTIYF. Based on the CDR3 plus reference TRBV18 and TRBJ1-3, the full variable domain is NAGVMQNPRHLVRRRGQEARLRCSPMKGHSHVYWYRQLPEEGLKFMVYLQKENIIDESGMPKERFSAEFPKEGPSILRIQQVVRGDSAAYFCASSRNPGYSGNTIYFGEGSWLTVV.

This chain links TRBV5-1 with TRBJ1-1; TRBD1 matches at 9 bases. V lost 2 bases and J lost 4; bases outside the gene matches: 9. This CDR3 is built from 16 residues. The germline CDR1 and CDR2 sequences are SGHRS and YFSETQ. The CDR3 DNA reads as TGCGCCAGCAGCTTTGGCGGGTCGGACAGGGGCACTGAAGCTTTCTTT. This codes for CASSFGGSDRGTEAFF.

The chain links TRBV7-9 to TRBJ1-3; D gene unclear. V shed 4 bases and J shed 0 bases, with 13 bases lying between them. The CDR3 spans 16 residues. Germline V gene sequence: CDR1 SEHNR, CDR2 FQNEAQ (reference sequence). The CDR3 DNA is TGTGCCAGCAGCTCGCCCACTGCATTCTCTGGAAACACCATATATTTT. This codes for CASSSPTAFSGNTIYF.

The V gene is TRBV7-9, the J gene TRBJ2-7; 8 bases match TRBD1. Trimming cost V 5 bases and J 2 bases; bases outside gene matches: 5. There are 14 residues in the CDR3. From germline, CDR1 is SEHNR and CDR2 FQNEAQ (reference sequence). The CDR3 coding sequence is TGTGCCAGCAGCCCGACAGGGGTAACCTACGAGCAGTACTTC. It translates to CASSPTGVTYEQYF.

This clone was found a few times. The V and J genes are TRBV6-1 and TRBJ1-2; D uncertain. This CDR3 is 13 amino acids long. Trimming removed 2 bases at V and 8 bases at J, with 12 bases between. From germline, CDR1 is MNHNS and CDR2 SASEGT. CDR3 sequence reads: CASSESLERGYTF. Written as DNA, the CDR3 is TGTGCCAGCAGTGAATCCCTCGAGAGGGGCTACACCTTC.

The gene calls are TRBV21-1 and TRBJ2-2; the table's D call, TRBD1, was not checked against the DNA. TRBV21-1 is an annotated pseudogene. The CDR3 consists of 15 residues. CDR3 protein: CASSPGDRAAGELFF. The CDR3 DNA reads TGTGCCAGCAGCCCGGGGGACAGGGCTGCCGGGGAGCTGTTTTTT.

J is TRBJ2-7 and V is TRBV11-3; 9 bases match TRBD1. The CDR3 extends over 14 amino acids. V trimming: 4 bases; J trimming: 3 bases; junction bases outside the gene matches: 4. Germline V gives CDR1 SGHNT, CDR2 YENEEA. CDR3 nucleotide sequence: TGTGCCAGCAGCTCAGGGACAGGGAACTACGAGCAGTACTTC. Its translation: CASSSGTGNYEQYF.

CDR3 protein: CASSLSTGGGEQYF. The CDR3 DNA sequence: TGTGCCAGCAGCTTAAGTACAGGGGGCGGCGAGCAGTACTTC. The genes are TRBV7-9 and TRBJ2-7, with 9 nucleotides matching TRBD1. V was pared by 2 bases and J by 6 bases, with 5 bases of the junction left unmatched. The CDR3 length is 14 residues. Germline V gene lookup returns CDR1 SEHNR and CDR2 FQNEAQ (reference sequence).

The rearrangement uses TRBV7-2 and TRBJ1-2; D not certain. The ends were cut back, 5 bases at V and 6 bases at J, with 19 bases in the middle. CDR1 and CDR2 (germline): SGHTA, FQGNSA. The length of the CDR3 is 15 residues. The CDR3 here is CASSLTLGLLDGYTF. The DNA for the CDR3 is TGTGCCAGCAGCCTAACGCTAGGGTTACTGGATGGCTACACCTTC.

The chain is built from TRBV11-2 and TRBJ2-3; D is unresolved. Germline V CDR1 and CDR2: SGHAT, FQNNGV. The CDR3 has 13 amino acids. The V and J ends lost 3 bases and 3 bases respectively, with 7 bases between them. DNA for the CDR3: TGTGCCAGCAGCTTTGAACCGACAGATACGCAGTATTTT. It codes for CASSFEPTDTQYF.

The chain joins TRBV6-4 to TRBJ1-2; D is possibly TRBD1 (6 bases). Trimming pared 3 bases from V and 8 bases from J, leaving 10 bases between. CDR1 is MRHNA and CDR2 is SNTAGT in the germline V gene. This CDR3 has 12 amino acids. The CDR3 coding sequence is TGTGCCAGCAGTGAGACAGGCTTCGGCTACACCTTC. This codes for CASSETGFGYTF.

This rearrangement joins TRBV7-9 to TRBJ2-1; a weak D match, TRBD2 (5 bases). This CDR3 has 14 residues. The germline CDR1 and CDR2 sequences are SEHNR and FQNEAQ (reference sequence). V gave up 8 bases and J gave up 2 bases, with 13 bases separating them. The CDR3 spells CASVGSETYNEQFF. The CDR3 DNA follows: TGTGCCAGCGTGGGTAGCGAGACCTACAATGAGCAGTTCTTC. Together with reference TRBV7-9 and TRBJ2-1, the CDR3 gives the full variable domain: DTGVSQNPRHKITKRGQNVTFRCDPISEHNRLYWYRQTLGQGPEFLTYFQNEAQLEKSRLLSDRFSAERPKGSFSTLEIQRTEQGDSAMYLCASVGSETYNEQFFGPGTRLTVL.

V usage is TRBV6-1 and J usage is TRBJ1-5; 11 nucleotides agree with TRBD1. This CDR3 contains 14 residues. Per the germline V gene, CDR1 is MNHNS and CDR2 is SASEGT. V trimming: 4 bases; J trimming: 6 bases; junction bases outside the gene matches: 2. CDR3 sequence: CASSGDRGGQPQHF. Here the CDR3 DNA reads TGTGCCAGCAGTGGGGACAGGGGGGGTCAGCCCCAGCATTTT.

The V call is TRBV28, the J call TRBJ1-2; TRBD1 is a possible D gene (6 bases). V lost 6 bases, J lost 3 bases, and 17 bases lay in between. This CDR3 has 15 residues. Germline CDR1 is MDHEN and CDR2 is SYDVKM. CDR3 amino acids: CASSVLRDKYYGYTF. CDR3 nucleotide sequence: TGTGCCAGCAGCGTACTCCGGGACAAATACTATGGCTACACCTTC.

This clone was observed a single time. The chain employs TRBV5-1 and TRBJ2-7, with 9 bases fitting TRBD1. J gave up 6 bases and V 4 bases, and 17 bases lay outside the gene matches. Germline V gene data show CDR1 as SGHRS and CDR2 as YFSETQ. The CDR3 is made up of 17 amino acids. As DNA, the CDR3 is TGCGCCAGCAGCACCCGTCCGACGACAGGGGGAGGGAGCGAGCAGTACTTC. Protein sequence: CASSTRPTTGGGSEQYF.

The rearrangement joins TRBV27 to TRBJ1-1; TRBD1 aligns across 12 bases. J lost 4 bases, V lost 4 bases, and 1 base had no gene match. In germline, CDR1 is MNHEY, CDR2 SMNVEV (reference sequence). The CDR3 extends over 14 amino acids. CDR3 protein: CASSWDRGRTEAFF. The DNA for the CDR3 is TGTGCCAGCAGTTGGGACAGGGGGCGCACTGAAGCTTTCTTT.

The genes are TRBV5-6 and TRBJ2-2, with TRBD2 identical over 8 bases. Looked up from germline, CDR1 is SGHDT and CDR2 is YYEEEE. The CDR3 has 17 residues. Unmatched junction bases numbered 10, after V lost 1 base and J lost 5 bases. CDR3 bases: TGTGCCAGCAGCTTGCTTGACGAGCGGGGGACGACCGGGGAGCTGTTTTTT. Encoded protein: CASSLLDERGTTGELFF.

The chain combines TRBV27 with TRBJ1-1; no reliable D call. The V end was cut by 8 bases, the J end by 0 bases, with 4 bases between. Germline CDR1 reads MNHEY; CDR2 reads SMNVEV (reference sequence). CDR3 length: 11 amino acids. Written as DNA, the CDR3 is TGTGCCAGCTGGGTGAACACTGAAGCTTTCTTT. This translates into CASWVNTEAFF.

The chain recombines TRBV18 with TRBJ2-1; D gene unclear. Trimming shortened V by 0 bases and J by 3 bases, and 3 bases separated the two germline ends. The CDR3 spans 13 residues. CDR1 and CDR2 from the germline V gene are KGHSH and LQKENI. CDR3 amino acids: CASSPPSYNEQFF. The CDR3 nucleotides are TGTGCCAGCTCACCACCTAGCTACAATGAGCAGTTCTTC.

The chain is built from TRBV10-3 and TRBJ2-5; D gene uncertain. Trimming pared 2 bases from V and 3 bases from J, leaving 13 bases between. Germline-derived CDR1 and CDR2 are ENHRY and SYGVKD. The CDR3 is 15 amino acids. The CDR3 DNA is TGTGCCATCAGTGAGGCCCCCCCCTCAGAAGAGACCCAGTACTTC. This codes for CAISEAPPSEETQYF.

V is TRBV13 and J is TRBJ1-5; D unclear. Looked up from germline, CDR1 is PRHDT and CDR2 is FYEKMQ (reference sequence). The V end was cut by 0 bases, the J end by 6 bases, with 9 bases between. The CDR3 consists of 14 residues. CDR3 in amino acids: CASSLGRPGQPQHF. The CDR3, as DNA: TGTGCCAGCAGCTTAGGACGACCCGGTCAGCCCCAGCATTTT.